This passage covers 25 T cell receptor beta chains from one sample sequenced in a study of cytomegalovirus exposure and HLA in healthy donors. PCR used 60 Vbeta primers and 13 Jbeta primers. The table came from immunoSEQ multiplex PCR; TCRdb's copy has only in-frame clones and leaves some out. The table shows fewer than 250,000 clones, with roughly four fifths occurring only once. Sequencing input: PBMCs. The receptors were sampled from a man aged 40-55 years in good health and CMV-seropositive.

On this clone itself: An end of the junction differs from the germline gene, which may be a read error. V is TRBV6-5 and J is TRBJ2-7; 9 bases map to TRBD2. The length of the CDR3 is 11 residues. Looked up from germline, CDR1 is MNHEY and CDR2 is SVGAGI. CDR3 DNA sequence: TGCGCCAGCAGAGCGGGGGGCGAGCAGTACTTC. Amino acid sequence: CASRAGGEQYF.

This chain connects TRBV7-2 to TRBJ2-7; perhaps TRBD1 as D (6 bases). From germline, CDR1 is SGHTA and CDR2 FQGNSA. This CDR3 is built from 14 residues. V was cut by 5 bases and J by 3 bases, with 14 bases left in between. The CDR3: CASSSYRENYEQYF. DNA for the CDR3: TGTGCCAGCAGCAGCTACAGGGAAAACTACGAGCAGTACTTC.

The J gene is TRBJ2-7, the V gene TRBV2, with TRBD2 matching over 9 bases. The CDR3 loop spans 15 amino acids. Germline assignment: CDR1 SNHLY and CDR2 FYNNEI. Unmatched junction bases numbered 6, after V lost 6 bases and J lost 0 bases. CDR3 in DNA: TGTGCCAGCAGGCCTACTAGCGGGCTCTCCTACGAGCAGTACTTC. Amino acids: CASRPTSGLSYEQYF.

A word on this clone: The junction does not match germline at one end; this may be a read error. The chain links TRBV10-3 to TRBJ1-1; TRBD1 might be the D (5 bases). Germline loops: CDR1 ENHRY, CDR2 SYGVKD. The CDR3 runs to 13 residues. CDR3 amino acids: CASSTAQGTEAFF. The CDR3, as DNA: TGTGCCAGCAGTACCGCTCAGGGCACTGAAGCTTTCTTT.

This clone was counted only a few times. The CDR3 DNA reads TGTGCCAGCAGCCCGCGGGACCGAAGCTCTGGAAACACCATATATTTT. Encoded protein: CASSPRDRSSGNTIYF. V usage is TRBV7-6 and J usage is TRBJ1-3, with a weak D call TRBD1 (5 bases). This CDR3 region has 16 residues. In germline, CDR1 is SGHVS, CDR2 FNYEAQ. The ends were cut back, 5 bases at V and 0 bases at J, with 14 bases in the middle.

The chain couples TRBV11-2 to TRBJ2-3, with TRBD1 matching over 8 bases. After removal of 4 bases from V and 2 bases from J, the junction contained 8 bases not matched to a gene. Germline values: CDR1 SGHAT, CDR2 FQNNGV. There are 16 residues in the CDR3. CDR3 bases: TGTGCCAGCAGCTACCGGGACAGGCCGGTCACAGATACGCAGTATTTT. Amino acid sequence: CASSYRDRPVTDTQYF.

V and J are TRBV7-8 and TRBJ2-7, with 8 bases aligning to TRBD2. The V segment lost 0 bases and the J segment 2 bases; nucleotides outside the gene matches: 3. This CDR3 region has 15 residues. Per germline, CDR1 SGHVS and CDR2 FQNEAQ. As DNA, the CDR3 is TGTGCCAGCAGCTTAGCCGGCGGGGGGACCTACGAGCAGTACTTC. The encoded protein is CASSLAGGGTYEQYF.

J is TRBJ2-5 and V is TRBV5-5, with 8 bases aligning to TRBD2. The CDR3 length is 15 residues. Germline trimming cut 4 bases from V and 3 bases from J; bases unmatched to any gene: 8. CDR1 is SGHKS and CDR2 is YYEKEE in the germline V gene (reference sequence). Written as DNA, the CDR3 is TGTGCCAGCAGCGCCGGGAGGGGAGGGGAAGAGACCCAGTACTTC. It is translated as CASSAGRGGEETQYF. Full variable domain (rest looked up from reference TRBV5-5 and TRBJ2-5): DAGVTQSPTHLIKTRGQQVTLRCSPISGHKSVSWYQQVLGQGPQFIFQYYEKEERGRGNFPDRFSARQFPNYSSELNVNALLLGDSALYLCASSAGRGGEETQYFGPGTRLLVL.

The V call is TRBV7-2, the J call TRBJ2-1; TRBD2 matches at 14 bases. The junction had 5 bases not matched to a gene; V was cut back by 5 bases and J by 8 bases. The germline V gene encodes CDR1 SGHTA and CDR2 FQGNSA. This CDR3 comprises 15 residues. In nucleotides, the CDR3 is TGTGCCAGCAGCCCCCGACTAGCGGGGGGGCATGAGCAGTTCTTC. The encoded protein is CASSPRLAGGHEQFF.

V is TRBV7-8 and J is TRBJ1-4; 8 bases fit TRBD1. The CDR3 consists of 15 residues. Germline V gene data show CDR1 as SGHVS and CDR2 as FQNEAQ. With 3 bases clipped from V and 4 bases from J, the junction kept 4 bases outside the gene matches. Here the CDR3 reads CASSFGTGRNEKLFF. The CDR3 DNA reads TGTGCCAGCAGCTTCGGGACAGGTCGTAATGAAAAACTGTTTTTT. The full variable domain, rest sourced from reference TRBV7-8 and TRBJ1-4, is GAGVSQSPRYKVAKRGQDVALRCDPISGHVSLFWYQQALGQGPEFLTYFQNEAQLDKSGLPSDRFFAERPEGSVSTLKIQRTQQEDSAVYLCASSFGTGRNEKLFFGSGTQLSVL.

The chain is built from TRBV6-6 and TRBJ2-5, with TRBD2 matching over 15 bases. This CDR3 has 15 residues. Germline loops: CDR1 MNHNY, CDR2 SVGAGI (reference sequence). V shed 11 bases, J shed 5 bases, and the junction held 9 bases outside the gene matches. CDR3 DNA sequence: TGTGCCTCCGGGACTAGCGGGGGGAGGGTCGAGACCCAGTACTTC. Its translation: CASGTSGGRVETQYF.

The CDR3 DNA reads TGTGCCAGCTCACCTTTTCGGGGGTACCAAGAGACCCAGTACTTC. This gives the protein CASSPFRGYQETQYF. The chain joins TRBV18 to TRBJ2-5; D is possibly TRBD2 (6 bases). CDR1 is KGHSH and CDR2 is LQKENI in the germline V gene. This CDR3 spans 15 amino acids. The V gene lost 3 bases and the J gene lost 0 bases, with 11 bases spanning the gap.

Written as DNA, the CDR3 is TGTGCCAGCGGACAGGGGGTGAACACTGAAGCTTTCTTT. Translation: CASGQGVNTEAFF. The chain links TRBV27 to TRBJ1-1; TRBD1 matches at 10 bases. J lost 0 bases, V lost 8 bases, and 0 bases had no gene match. The CDR3 length is 13 residues. Germline CDR1 MNHEY, CDR2 SMNVEV (reference sequence).

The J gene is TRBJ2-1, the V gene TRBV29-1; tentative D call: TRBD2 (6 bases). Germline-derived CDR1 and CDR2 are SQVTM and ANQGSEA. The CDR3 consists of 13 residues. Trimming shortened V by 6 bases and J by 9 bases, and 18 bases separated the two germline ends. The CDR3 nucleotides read TGCAGCGTGGGGGGACCTAGGATGGGTGAGCAGTTCTTC. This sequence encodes CSVGGPRMGEQFF.

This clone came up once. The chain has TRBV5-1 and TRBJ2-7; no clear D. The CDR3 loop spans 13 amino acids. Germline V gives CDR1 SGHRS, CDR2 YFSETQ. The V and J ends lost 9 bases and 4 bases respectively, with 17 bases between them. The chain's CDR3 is CATLPQRRYEQYF. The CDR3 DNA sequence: TGCGCCACCCTACCTCAGCGAAGATACGAGCAGTACTTC.

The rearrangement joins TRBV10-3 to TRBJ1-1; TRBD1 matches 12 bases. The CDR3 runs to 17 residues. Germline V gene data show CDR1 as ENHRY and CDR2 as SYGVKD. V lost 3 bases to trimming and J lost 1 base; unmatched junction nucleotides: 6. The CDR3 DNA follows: TGTGCCATCAGTGATGGGACAGGGGGCGTTGCGAACACTGAAGCTTTCTTT. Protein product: CAISDGTGGVANTEAFF.

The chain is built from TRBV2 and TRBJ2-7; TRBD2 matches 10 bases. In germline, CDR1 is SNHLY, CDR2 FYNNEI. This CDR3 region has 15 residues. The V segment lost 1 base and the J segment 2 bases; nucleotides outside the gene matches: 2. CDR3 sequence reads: CASSEVSGGTYEQYF. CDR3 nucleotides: TGTGCCAGCAGTGAAGTTAGCGGGGGGACCTACGAGCAGTACTTC. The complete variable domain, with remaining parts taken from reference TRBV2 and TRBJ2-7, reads EPEVTQTPSHQVTQMGQEVILRCVPISNHLYFYWYRQILGQKVEFLVSFYNNEISEKSEIFDDQFSVERPDGSNFTLKIRSTKLEDSAMYFCASSEVSGGTYEQYFGPGTRLTVT.

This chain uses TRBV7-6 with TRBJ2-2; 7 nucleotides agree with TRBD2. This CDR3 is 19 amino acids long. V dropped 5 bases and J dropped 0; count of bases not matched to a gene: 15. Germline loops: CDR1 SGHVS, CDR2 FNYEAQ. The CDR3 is CASSPPFDGRSPNTGELFF. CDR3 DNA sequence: TGTGCCAGCAGCCCGCCGTTTGACGGGAGGTCCCCGAACACCGGGGAGCTGTTTTTT.

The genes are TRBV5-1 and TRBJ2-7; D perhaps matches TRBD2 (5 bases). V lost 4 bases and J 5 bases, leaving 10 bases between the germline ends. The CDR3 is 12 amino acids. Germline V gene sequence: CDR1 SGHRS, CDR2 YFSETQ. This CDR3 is CASSPEGDEQYF. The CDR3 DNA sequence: TGCGCCAGCAGCCCCGAGGGAGACGAGCAGTACTTC.

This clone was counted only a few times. In nucleotides, the CDR3 is TGTGCCAGCAGAAAGGGGCCTAGCGGGGGGCTCGACAATGAGCAGTTCTTC. Residues: CASRKGPSGGLDNEQFF. This chain links TRBV7-8 with TRBJ2-1; 11 bases align to TRBD2. V shed 6 bases and J 5 bases; nucleotides not matched to a gene: 12. The germline CDR1 and CDR2 sequences are SGHVS and FQNEAQ. This CDR3 is 17 amino acids long.

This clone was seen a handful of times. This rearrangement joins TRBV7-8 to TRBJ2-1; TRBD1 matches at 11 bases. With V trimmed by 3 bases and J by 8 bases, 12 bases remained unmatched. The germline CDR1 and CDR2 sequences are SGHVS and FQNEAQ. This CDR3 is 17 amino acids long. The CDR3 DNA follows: TGTGCCAGCAGCTTCCCTCCGTGGACAGGGGGCAAGGATGAGCAGTTCTTC. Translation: CASSFPPWTGGKDEQFF.

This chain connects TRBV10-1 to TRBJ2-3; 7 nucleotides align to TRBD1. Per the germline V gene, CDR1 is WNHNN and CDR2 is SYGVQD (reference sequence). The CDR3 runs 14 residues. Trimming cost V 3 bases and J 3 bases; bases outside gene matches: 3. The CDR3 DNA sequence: TGCGCCAGCAGTGAAGAGGGGGCGACAGATACGCAGTATTTT. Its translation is CASSEEGATDTQYF.

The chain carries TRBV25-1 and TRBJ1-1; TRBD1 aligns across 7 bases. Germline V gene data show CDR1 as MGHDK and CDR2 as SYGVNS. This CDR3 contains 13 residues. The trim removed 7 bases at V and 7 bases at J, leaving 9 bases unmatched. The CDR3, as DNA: TGTGCCAGCACTAGTACAGGGGAAGGTGAAGCTTTCTTT. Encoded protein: CASTSTGEGEAFF.

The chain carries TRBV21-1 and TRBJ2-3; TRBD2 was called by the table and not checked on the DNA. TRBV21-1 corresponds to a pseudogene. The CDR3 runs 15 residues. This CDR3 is CAGGRAGDSTDTQYF. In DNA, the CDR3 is TGTGCCGGGGGGAGGGCAGGGGATAGCACAGATACGCAGTATTTT.

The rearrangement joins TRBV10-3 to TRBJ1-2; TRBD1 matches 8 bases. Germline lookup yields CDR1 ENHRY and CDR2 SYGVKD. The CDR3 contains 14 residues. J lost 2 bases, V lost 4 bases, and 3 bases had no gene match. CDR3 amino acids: CAISAGQGNYGYTF. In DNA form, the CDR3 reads TGTGCCATCAGTGCTGGACAGGGCAACTATGGCTACACCTTC.